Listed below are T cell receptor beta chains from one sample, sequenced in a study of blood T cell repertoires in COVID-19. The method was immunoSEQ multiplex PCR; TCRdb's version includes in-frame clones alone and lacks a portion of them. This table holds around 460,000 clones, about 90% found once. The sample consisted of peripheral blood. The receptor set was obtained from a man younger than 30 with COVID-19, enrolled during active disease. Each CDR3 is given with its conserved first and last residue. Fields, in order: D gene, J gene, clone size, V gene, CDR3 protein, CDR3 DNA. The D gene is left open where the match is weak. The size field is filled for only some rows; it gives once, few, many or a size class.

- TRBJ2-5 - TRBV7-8 CASSLGEREETQYF TGTGCCAGCAGCCTAGGGGAGAGGGAAGAGACCCAGTACTTC
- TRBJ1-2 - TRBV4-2 CASSPKAGEGRGYTF TGTGCCAGCAGCCCTAAAGCGGGGGAGGGCAGGGGCTACACCTTC
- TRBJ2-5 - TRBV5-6 CASRGQIQETQYF TGTGCCAGCAGGGGGCAGATCCAAGAGACCCAGTACTTC
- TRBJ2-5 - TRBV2 CASSVRREETQYF TGTGCCAGCAGTGTCCGGAGGGAAGAGACCCAGTACTTC
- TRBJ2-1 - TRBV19 CASSHSGSSYNEQFF TGTGCCAGTAGTCATAGCGGAAGCTCCTACAATGAGCAGTTCTTC
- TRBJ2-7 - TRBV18 CASSPGRHYEQYF TGTGCCAGCTCACCGGGGCGGCACTACGAGCAGTACTTC
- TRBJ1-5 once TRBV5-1 CASSLWEGEQPQHF TGCGCCAGCAGCTTGTGGGAGGGTGAGCAGCCCCAGCATTTT
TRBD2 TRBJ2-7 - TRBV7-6 CASSPRVREGSYEQYF TGTGCCAGCAGCCCACGAGTCAGGGAGGGCTCCTACGAGCAGTACTTC
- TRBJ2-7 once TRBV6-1 CASSDRYANEQYF TGTGCCAGCAGTGATCGATACGCGAACGAGCAGTACTTC
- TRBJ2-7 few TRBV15 CATSRVKGVMYEQYF TGTGCCACCAGCAGAGTAAAGGGGGTGATGTACGAGCAGTACTTC
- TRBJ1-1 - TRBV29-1 CSVMGDSRTYTEAFF TGCAGCGTTATGGGGGACTCTCGGACTTACACTGAAGCTTTCTTT
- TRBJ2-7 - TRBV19 CASSSLGTARGSDEQYF TGTGCCAGCTCCAGCCTGGGGACGGCCAGGGGATCCGACGAGCAGTACTTC
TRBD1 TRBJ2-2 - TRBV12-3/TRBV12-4 CASSGTVGGELFF TGTGCCAGCAGTGGGACAGTCGGAGGGGAGCTGTTTTTT
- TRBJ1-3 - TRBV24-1 CATGAGNTIYF TGTGCCACCGGAGCTGGAAACACCATATATTTT
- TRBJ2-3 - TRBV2 CASSEVAPATTDTQYF TGTGCCAGCAGTGAGGTGGCCCCCGCCACAACAGATACGCAGTATTTT
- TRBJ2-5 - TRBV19 CASTTGHNLKETQYF TGTGCCAGTACCACGGGACACAATTTGAAAGAGACCCAGTACTTC
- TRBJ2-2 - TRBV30 CAWSPGTGELFF TGTGCCTGGAGTCCGGGGACCGGGGAGCTGTTTTTT
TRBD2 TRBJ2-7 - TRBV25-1 CASSERGLAGGAYEQYF TGTGCCAGCAGTGAACGAGGACTAGCGGGAGGGGCCTACGAGCAGTACTTC
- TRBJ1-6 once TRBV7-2 CASSLGGFYSPLHF TGTGCCAGCAGCTTAGGAGGGTTTTATTCACCCCTCCACTTT
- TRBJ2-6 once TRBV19 CASSIGARSGANVLTF TGTGCCAGTAGTATAGGGGCCCGTTCCGGGGCCAACGTCCTGACTTTC
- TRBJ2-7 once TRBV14 CASSQAGTRYEQYF TGTGCCAGCAGCCAAGCCGGGACAAGATACGAGCAGTACTTC
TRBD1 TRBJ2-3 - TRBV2 CASSVDRGGTDTQYF TGTGCCAGCAGTGTAGACAGGGGGGGAACAGATACGCAGTATTTT
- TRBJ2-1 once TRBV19 CASSMNRYNEQFF TGTGCCAGTAGTATGAACAGATACAATGAGCAGTTCTTC
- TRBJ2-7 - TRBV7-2 CASSLVIRGYEQYF TGTGCCAGCAGCTTAGTTATCAGGGGATACGAGCAGTACTTC
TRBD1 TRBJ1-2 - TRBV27 CASSRTGGVNGYTF TGTGCCAGCAGCAGAACAGGGGGCGTAAATGGCTACACCTTC
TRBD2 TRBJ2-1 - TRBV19 CASTLGTSVYNEQFF TGTGCCAGTACCCTTGGGACTAGCGTATACAATGAGCAGTTCTTC
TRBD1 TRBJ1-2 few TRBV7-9 CASSPQGQLPYGYTF TGTGCCAGCAGCCCGCAGGGACAGCTGCCCTATGGCTACACCTTC
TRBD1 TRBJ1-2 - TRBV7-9 CASSPGQGAMVGYTF TGTGCCAGCAGCCCCGGACAGGGGGCGATGGTTGGCTACACCTTC
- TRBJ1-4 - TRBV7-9 CASSRPVGGDEKLFF TGTGCCAGCAGCCGGCCGGTAGGCGGGGATGAAAAACTGTTTTTT
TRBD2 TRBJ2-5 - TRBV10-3 CAVFIRGGVETQYF TGTGCCGTATTCATTCGGGGGGGGGTAGAGACCCAGTACTTC
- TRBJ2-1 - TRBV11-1 CASRVRGARSYNEQFF TGTGCCAGCAGGGTCAGGGGGGCTCGCTCCTACAATGAGCAGTTCTTC
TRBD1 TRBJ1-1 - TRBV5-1 CASSTRTGERGTEAFF TGCGCCAGCAGCACCCGGACAGGGGAACGGGGCACTGAAGCTTTCTTT
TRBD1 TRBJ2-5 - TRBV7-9 CASSFGDRGQETQYF TGTGCCAGCAGCTTTGGGGACAGGGGGCAAGAGACCCAGTACTTC
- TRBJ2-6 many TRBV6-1 CASSESYSLSRDFNVLTF TGTGCCAGCAGCGAATCTTACTCTCTAAGCCGGGATTTCAACGTCCTGACTTTC
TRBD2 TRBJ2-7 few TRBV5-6 CASSPPGLAYEQYF TGTGCCAGCAGCCCACCCGGACTAGCCTACGAGCAGTACTTC